The T cell receptor (beta chain) under discussion was sequenced for a study of blood T cell repertoires in COVID-19. Across the study: PBMCs, B-cell-depleted T cells, or T cells provided the cDNA or gDNA that made up the material.

Germline assignment: CDR1 SQVTM and CDR2 ANQGSEA. The CDR3 totals 14 residues. V was shortened by 5 bases and J by 6 bases, with 19 bases between the two germline ends. Only in-frame clones appear in the TCRdb table, and some are missing; sequencing was by immunoSEQ multiplex PCR. This sample carries roughly 410,000 clones, 75% to 90% of them seen once, and the ten largest clones take approximately 1.5%. This receptor was identified in a woman in her thirties or forties with COVID-19, enrolled during active disease. Specimen: peripheral blood. The J gene is TRBJ1-1, the V gene TRBV29-1; D may be TRBD1 (6 bases). This CDR3 is CSVTSRGARSEAFF. CDR3 sequence (DNA): TGCAGCGTTACATCCCGGGGGGCGCGATCTGAAGCTTTCTTT.